This T cell receptor (beta chain) appears in the sequencing data of a study of T cell responses to AZD1222 COVID-19 vaccine. Germline V gives CDR1 SGHTA, CDR2 FQGTGA. This CDR3 has 13 amino acids. Trimming at V came to 6 bases and at J to 5 bases, leaving 5 bases not matched to a gene. Assay used: immunoSEQ multiplex PCR; TCRdb lists only in-frame clones, some missing. The data contain about 140,000 clones, more than 70% of them singletons. This TCR came from an adult in good health. This specimen was peripheral blood, taken on day 0 of AZD1222 vaccination. The rearrangement joins TRBV7-3 to TRBJ2-3, with 7 bases identical to TRBD2. The CDR3 coding sequence is TGTGCCAGCAGTCCTACGGGGGGAGATACGCAGTATTTT. Its protein product is CASSPTGGDTQYF.